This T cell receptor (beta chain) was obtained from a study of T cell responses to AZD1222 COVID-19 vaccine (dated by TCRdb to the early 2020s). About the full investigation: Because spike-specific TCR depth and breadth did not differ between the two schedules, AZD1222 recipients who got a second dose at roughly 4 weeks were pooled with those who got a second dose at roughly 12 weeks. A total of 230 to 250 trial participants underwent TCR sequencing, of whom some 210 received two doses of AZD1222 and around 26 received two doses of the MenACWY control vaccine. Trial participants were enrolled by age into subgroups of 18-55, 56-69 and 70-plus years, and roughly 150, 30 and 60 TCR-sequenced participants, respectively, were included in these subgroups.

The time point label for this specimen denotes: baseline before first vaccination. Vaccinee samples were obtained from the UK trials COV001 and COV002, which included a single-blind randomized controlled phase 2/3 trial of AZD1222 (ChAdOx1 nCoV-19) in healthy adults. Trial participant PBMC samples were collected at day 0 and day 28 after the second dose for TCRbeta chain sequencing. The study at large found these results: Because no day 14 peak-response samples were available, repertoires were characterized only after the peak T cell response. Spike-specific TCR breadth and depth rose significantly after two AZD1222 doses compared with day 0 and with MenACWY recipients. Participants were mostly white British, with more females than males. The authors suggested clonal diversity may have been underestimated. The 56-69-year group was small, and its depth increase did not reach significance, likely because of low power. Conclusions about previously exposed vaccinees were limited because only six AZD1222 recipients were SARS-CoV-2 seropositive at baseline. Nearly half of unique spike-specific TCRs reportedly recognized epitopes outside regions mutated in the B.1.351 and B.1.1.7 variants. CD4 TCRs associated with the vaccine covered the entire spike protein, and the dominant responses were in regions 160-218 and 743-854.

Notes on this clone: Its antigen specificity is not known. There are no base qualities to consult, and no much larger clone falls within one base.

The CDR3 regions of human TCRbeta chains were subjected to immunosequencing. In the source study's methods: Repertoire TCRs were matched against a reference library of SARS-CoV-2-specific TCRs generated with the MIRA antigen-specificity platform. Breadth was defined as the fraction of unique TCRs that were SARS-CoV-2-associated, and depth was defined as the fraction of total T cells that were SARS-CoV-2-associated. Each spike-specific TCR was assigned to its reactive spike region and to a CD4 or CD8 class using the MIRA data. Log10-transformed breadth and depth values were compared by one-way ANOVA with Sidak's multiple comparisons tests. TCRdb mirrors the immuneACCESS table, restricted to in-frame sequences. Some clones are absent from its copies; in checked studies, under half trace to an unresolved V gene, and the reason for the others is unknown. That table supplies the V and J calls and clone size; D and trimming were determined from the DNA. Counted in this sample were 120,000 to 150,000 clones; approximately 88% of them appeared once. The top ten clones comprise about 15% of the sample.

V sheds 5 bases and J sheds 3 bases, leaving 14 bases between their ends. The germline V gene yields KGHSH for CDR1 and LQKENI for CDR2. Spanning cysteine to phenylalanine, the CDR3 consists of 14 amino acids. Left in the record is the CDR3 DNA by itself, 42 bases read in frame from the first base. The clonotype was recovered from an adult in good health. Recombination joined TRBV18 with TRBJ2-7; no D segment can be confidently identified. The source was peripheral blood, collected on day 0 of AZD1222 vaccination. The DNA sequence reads TGTGCCAGCTCATCCGGCAGCGCTAGCTACGAGCAGTACTTC. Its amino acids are CASSSGSASYEQYF.